This TCR beta chain was sequenced for a study of T cells in localized non-small cell lung cancer. Sequencing used immunoSEQ multiplex PCR; TCRdb keeps in-frame clones, though not all of them. Seen here are 70,000 to 95,000 clones, about nine tenths observed once, and the top ten hold 4.1%. About this clone itself: The antigen remains unidentified.

Overall study results and limits: Highest T cell clonality was seen in uninvolved adjacent lung, surpassing that measured in tumor. Within adjacent lung there appeared a median around 57 of the top 100 tumor clones.

The CDR3 covers 17 residues. Germline V CDR1 and CDR2: SNHLY, FYNNEI. The V gene lost 4 bases and the J gene lost 8 bases, with 25 bases spanning the gap. The sequence was collected from a woman between 40 and 69 years old with stage II squamous cell lung carcinoma. The chain has TRBV2 and TRBJ2-3; D possibly matches TRBD1 or TRBD2 (6 bases each). The sample in question was PBMCs, obtained before any cancer treatment. The CDR3 protein is CASSGATRGLGAGTQYF. CDR3 nucleotide sequence: TGTGCCAGCAGTGGAGCTACGCGGGGTCTGGGGGCCGGTACGCAGTATTTT. The whole variable domain, filled in from reference TRBV2 and TRBJ2-3, reads EPEVTQTPSHQVTQMGQEVILRCVPISNHLYFYWYRQILGQKVEFLVSFYNNEISEKSEIFDDQFSVERPDGSNFTLKIRSTKLEDSAMYFCASSGATRGLGAGTQYFGPGTRLTVL.